These 27 T cell receptor beta chains share one sample of origin, sequenced in a study of human T cells and chemical hapten exposure. The time point denotes: pre-sensitization, week 0. Treatment here: therapeutic diphenylcyclopropenone sensitization with weekly scalp DPC. TCRdb fed the RACE reads into MiXCR, producing one record per CDR3 protein. The sample holds around 180,000 distinct CDR3 sequences, under 35% seen once. Specimen: whole blood, collected in connection with sensitization to the hapten diphenylcyclopropenone (DPC). These TCRs come from a woman in her 30s with alopecia areata. Some clones in this sample may be carry-over from other donors' samples.

This sequence joins TRBV28 and TRBJ2-1, with a possible D match to TRBD2 (6 bases). The CDR3 consists of 15 residues. The germline gives CDR1 MDHEN, CDR2 SYDVKM. V dropped 6 bases and J dropped 2 bases, with 14 bases sitting between them. CDR3 residues: CASRSPSGPYNEQFF. The CDR3 region has the DNA TGTGCCAGCAGATCCCCCAGCGGGCCCTACAATGAGCAGTTCTTC.

This chain uses TRBV6-5 with TRBJ2-3, with D perhaps TRBD2 (5 bases). From germline, CDR1 is MNHEY and CDR2 SVGAGI. The CDR3 contains 13 residues. Trimming shortened V by 7 bases and J by 2 bases, and 10 bases separated the two germline ends. CDR3 protein: CASKERITDTQYF. The CDR3 bases are TGTGCCAGCAAGGAGCGGATCACAGATACGCAGTATTTT.

The rearrangement joins TRBV3-1 to TRBJ1-4, with no clear D. The CDR3 sequence is 15 residues long. V was shortened by 0 bases and J by 12 bases, with 17 bases between the two germline ends. Germline V gene sequence: CDR1 LGHDT, CDR2 YNNKEL (reference sequence). CDR3 loop: CASSQDSSRSGELFF. The CDR3, as DNA: TGTGCCAGCAGCCAAGATAGCAGCCGAAGTGGGGAACTGTTTTTT.

The V and J genes are TRBV28 and TRBJ2-3; tentatively, D is TRBD2 (6 bases). Per the germline V gene, CDR1 is MDHEN and CDR2 is SYDVKM. V was trimmed by 2 bases and J by 8 bases, leaving 17 bases between them. This CDR3 is 15 amino acids long. The CDR3 nucleotides read TGTGCCAGCAGTTTAGGAGGGAGTGCGCTCTCTACGCAGTATTTT. Encoded protein: CASSLGGSALSTQYF.

This clonotype was counted many times. The chain uses TRBV4-3 and TRBJ1-4; the D is unclear. The CDR3 is 14 amino acids. The ends were cut back, 1 base at V and 5 bases at J, with 8 bases in the middle. Germline V lookup: CDR1 LGHNA, CDR2 YSLEER. The CDR3 region is CASSQASQNEKLFF. Written as DNA, the CDR3 is TGCGCCAGCAGCCAAGCGTCGCAGAATGAAAAACTGTTTTTT.

The J gene is TRBJ2-1, the V gene TRBV7-2; 7 bases fit TRBD1. The ends lost 5 bases at V and 9 bases at J; junction bases unmatched: 10. CDR3 length equals 14 residues. Germline CDR1 and CDR2: SGHTA and FQGNSA. In DNA form, the CDR3 reads TGTGCCAGCAGCCGATTACAGGGGTTTGGTGAGCAGTTCTTC. It translates to CASSRLQGFGEQFF.

The CDR3 loop is CASSLHQTGGTEAFF. The DNA of the CDR3 is TGCGCCAGCAGCCTCCACCAGACGGGTGGGACTGAAGCTTTCTTT. The chain couples TRBV4-1 to TRBJ1-1; D remains ambiguous. The V gene lost 4 bases and the J gene lost 5 bases, with 17 bases spanning the gap. The CDR3 is 15 residues long. Germline V lookup: CDR1 MGHRA, CDR2 YSYEKL.

This sequence joins TRBV29-1 and TRBJ2-3; D is undetermined. V lost 3 bases to trimming and J lost 3 bases, with 7 bases between them. The germline CDR1 and CDR2 sequences are SQVTM and ANQGSEA. There are 12 residues in the CDR3. CDR3 loop: CSVDLGTDTQYF. As DNA, the CDR3 is TGCAGCGTTGACCTGGGGACAGATACGCAGTATTTT.

This clonotype has a single count. V gene TRBV5-1 combines with J gene TRBJ2-7, with TRBD2 identical over 9 bases. J lost 3 bases, V lost 0 bases, and 4 bases had no gene match. The CDR3 covers 15 residues. Germline values: CDR1 SGHRS, CDR2 YFSETQ. The CDR3 DNA sequence: TGCGCCAGCAGCTTGGCTCTAGCGGGGATCTACGAGCAGTACTTC. Amino acids: CASSLALAGIYEQYF.

This sequence joins TRBV29-1 and TRBJ1-1, with unresolved D. V shed 5 bases and J shed 0 bases, with 10 bases lying between them. The CDR3 is made up of 13 amino acids. Germline V CDR1 and CDR2: SQVTM, ANQGSEA. The CDR3 sequence is CSVLGAMNTEAFF. The CDR3, as DNA: TGCAGCGTTCTAGGAGCAATGAACACTGAAGCTTTCTTT.

V gene TRBV28 combines with J gene TRBJ1-1; D unresolved. Trimming cost V 6 bases and J 3 bases, with 5 bases left between them. CDR3 size: 11 residues. CDR1 is MDHEN, CDR2 SYDVKM, per germline. CDR3 amino acids: CASSRYTEAFF. The CDR3 DNA sequence: TGTGCCAGCAGCCGTTACACTGAAGCTTTCTTT.

This clonotype showed up just a few times. V usage is TRBV7-6 and J usage is TRBJ1-3; TRBD1 is a possible D gene (6 bases). V lost 4 bases to trimming and J lost 0 bases, with 13 bases between them. The CDR3 covers 16 residues. Germline V gene sequence: CDR1 SGHVS, CDR2 FNYEAQ. CDR3 residues: CASSSRLGGSGNTIYF. DNA for the CDR3: TGTGCCAGCAGCTCCCGATTAGGGGGCTCTGGAAACACCATATATTTT.

The V and J genes are TRBV10-3 and TRBJ1-5, with TRBD1 matching 7 bases. The CDR3 contains 15 residues. The trim removed 6 bases at V and 0 bases at J, leaving 5 bases unmatched. Germline V gene sequence: CDR1 ENHRY, CDR2 SYGVKD. The CDR3 reads CAISEGTASNQPQHF. The CDR3 DNA reads as TGTGCCATCAGCGAAGGGACAGCTAGCAATCAGCCCCAGCATTTT.

The chain is built from TRBV20-1 and TRBJ2-2; D is tentatively TRBD1 or TRBD2 (5 bases each). The germline V gene has CDR1 DFQATT and CDR2 SNEGSKA (reference sequence). Trimming stripped 4 bases from V and 5 bases from J, with 14 bases between. The CDR3 is made up of 14 amino acids. This CDR3 is CSAIQGGETGELFF. The CDR3 nucleotides read TGCAGTGCTATCCAGGGTGGGGAGACCGGGGAGCTGTTTTTT.

V and J are TRBV28 and TRBJ2-5, with D perhaps given as TRBD1 or TRBD2 (6 bases each). Germline V gives CDR1 MDHEN, CDR2 SYDVKM. The CDR3 has 16 amino acids. V dropped 1 base and J dropped 4 bases, with 16 bases sitting between them. CDR3 coding DNA: TGTGCCAGCAGTTTATCCTTGGGCAGGGGAGGAGAGACCCAGTACTTC. Its protein product is CASSLSLGRGGETQYF. Full variable domain (remainder filled in from reference TRBV28 and TRBJ2-5): DVKVTQSSRYLVKRTGEKVFLECVQDMDHENMFWYRQDPGLGLRLIYFSYDVKMKEKGDIPEGYSVSREKKERFSLILESASTNQTSMYLCASSLSLGRGGETQYFGPGTRLLVL.

The V and J genes are TRBV12-3 or TRBV12-4 and TRBJ2-3; perhaps TRBD1 as D (5 bases). The CDR3 covers 14 residues. Trimming took 3 bases from V and 4 from J, leaving 11 bases between them. The CDR3 DNA reads as TGTGCCAGCAGTTTTGGGCAGGGTGCAGATACGCAGTATTTT. Translated: CASSFGQGADTQYF.

The table lists this clonotype with a few counts. CDR3 sequence: CASSETGMSYNEQFF. CDR3 nucleotides: TGCGCCAGCAGTGAGACAGGGATGTCCTACAATGAGCAGTTCTTC. The rearrangement uses TRBV10-2 and TRBJ2-1; D perhaps matches TRBD1 (6 bases). The CDR3 is made up of 15 amino acids. Per germline, CDR1 WSHSY and CDR2 SAAADI. The V and J ends lost 2 bases and 1 base respectively, with 9 bases between them.

V gene TRBV28 combines with J gene TRBJ2-7; maybe TRBD1 (6 bases). From germline, CDR1 is MDHEN and CDR2 SYDVKM. The CDR3 spans 14 residues. V gave up 8 bases and J gave up 0 bases, with 14 bases separating them. The CDR3 region is CASSGTPASYEQYF. The CDR3 DNA reads TGTGCCAGCTCTGGGACACCTGCCTCCTACGAGCAGTACTTC.

This clonotype was detected a few times. The J gene is TRBJ2-3, the V gene TRBV10-2; D is perhaps TRBD1 (6 bases). V was trimmed by 6 bases and J by 3 bases, leaving 16 bases between them. CDR3 size: 15 residues. Germline V gene sequence: CDR1 WSHSY, CDR2 SAAADI. The CDR3 protein is CASSLQGRGTDTQYF. In DNA, the CDR3 is TGCGCCAGCAGCCTACAGGGTCGTGGGACAGATACGCAGTATTTT.

The chain uses TRBV6-6 and TRBJ1-2; 7 nucleotides match TRBD1. The CDR3 is 15 residues long. Losses at the gene ends were 6 bases for V and 5 bases for J; bases not matched to a gene: 12. Germline V CDR1 and CDR2: MNHNY, SVGAGI (reference sequence). The CDR3 is CASRATGPEIYGYTF. The DNA for the CDR3 is TGTGCCAGCAGGGCGACAGGGCCTGAGATATATGGCTACACCTTC.

This clonotype has a handful of counts. This chain joins TRBV10-3 and TRBJ2-7, with a tentative D call TRBD1 (5 bases). Trimming took 7 bases from V and 0 from J, leaving 19 bases between them. This CDR3 is built from 16 residues. CDR1 and CDR2 (germline): ENHRY, SYGVKD. This chain's CDR3 is CAINSRAGPSSYEQYF. In DNA form, the CDR3 reads TGTGCCATCAACTCAAGGGCAGGGCCGAGCTCCTACGAGCAGTACTTC.

V is TRBV18 and J is TRBJ2-7, with TRBD1 identical over 9 bases. The germline CDR1 and CDR2 sequences are KGHSH and LQKENI. The CDR3 has 16 amino acids. Germline trimming cut 6 bases from V and 5 bases from J; bases unmatched to any gene: 14. The CDR3 sequence is CASSRLPGQGAHEQYF. CDR3 coding DNA: TGTGCCAGCTCGCGTTTGCCGGGACAGGGTGCCCACGAGCAGTACTTC. Filled out from reference TRBV18 and TRBJ2-7, the complete variable domain reads NAGVMQNPRHLVRRRGQEARLRCSPMKGHSHVYWYRQLPEEGLKFMVYLQKENIIDESGMPKERFSAEFPKEGPSILRIQQVVRGDSAAYFCASSRLPGQGAHEQYFGPGTRLTVT.

This rearrangement joins TRBV29-1 to TRBJ2-2, with TRBD2 identical over 10 bases. V trimming: 4 bases; J trimming: 4 bases; junction bases outside the gene matches: 6. From germline, CDR1 is SQVTM and CDR2 ANQGSEA. This CDR3 has 15 amino acids. The CDR3, as DNA: TGCAGCGTTGCGGCTAGCGGGGGCCTCACCGGGGAGCTGTTTTTT. Residues: CSVAASGGLTGELFF.

This chain joins TRBV20-1 and TRBJ2-3; 7 bases fit TRBD2. The V segment lost 3 bases and the J segment 1 base; nucleotides outside the gene matches: 4. CDR3 length: 14 amino acids. Germline V lookup: CDR1 DFQATT, CDR2 SNEGSKA (reference sequence). The CDR3 region is CSARRLAGTDTQYF. In DNA, the CDR3 is TGCAGTGCTAGGAGACTAGCTGGCACAGATACGCAGTATTTT.

The V and J genes are TRBV12-3 or TRBV12-4 and TRBJ1-6; no clear D. CDR3 length equals 15 residues. The V gene lost 5 bases and the J gene lost 4 bases, with 12 bases spanning the gap. CDR3 DNA sequence: TGTGCCAGCAGTCCGAACCCGGGATATAATTCACCCCTCCACTTT. Its protein product is CASSPNPGYNSPLHF.

This clonotype was observed once. The chain joins TRBV4-2 to TRBJ1-4; D not certain. Per germline, CDR1 LGHNA and CDR2 YNFKEQ. Trimming took off 1 base at V and 6 bases at J, with 9 bases between the two ends. There are 14 residues in the CDR3. CDR3: CASSQVSGDEKLFF. CDR3 DNA: TGTGCCAGCAGCCAAGTTAGCGGCGATGAAAAACTGTTTTTT.

The gene calls are TRBV7-2 and TRBJ2-3, with 9 bases lining up with TRBD2. J lost 4 bases, V lost 1 base, and 3 bases had no gene match. The CDR3 has 15 amino acids. Germline V CDR1 and CDR2: SGHTA, FQGNSA. CDR3 residues: CASSLVPSGADTQYF. The DNA for the CDR3 is TGTGCCAGCAGCTTAGTCCCTAGCGGGGCAGATACGCAGTATTTT. The whole variable domain, filled in from reference TRBV7-2 and TRBJ2-3, reads GAGVSQSPSNKVTEKGKDVELRCDPISGHTALYWYRQSLGQGLEFLIYFQGNSAPDKSGLPSDRFSAERTGGSVSTLTIQRTQQEDSAVYLCASSLVPSGADTQYFGPGTRLTVL.